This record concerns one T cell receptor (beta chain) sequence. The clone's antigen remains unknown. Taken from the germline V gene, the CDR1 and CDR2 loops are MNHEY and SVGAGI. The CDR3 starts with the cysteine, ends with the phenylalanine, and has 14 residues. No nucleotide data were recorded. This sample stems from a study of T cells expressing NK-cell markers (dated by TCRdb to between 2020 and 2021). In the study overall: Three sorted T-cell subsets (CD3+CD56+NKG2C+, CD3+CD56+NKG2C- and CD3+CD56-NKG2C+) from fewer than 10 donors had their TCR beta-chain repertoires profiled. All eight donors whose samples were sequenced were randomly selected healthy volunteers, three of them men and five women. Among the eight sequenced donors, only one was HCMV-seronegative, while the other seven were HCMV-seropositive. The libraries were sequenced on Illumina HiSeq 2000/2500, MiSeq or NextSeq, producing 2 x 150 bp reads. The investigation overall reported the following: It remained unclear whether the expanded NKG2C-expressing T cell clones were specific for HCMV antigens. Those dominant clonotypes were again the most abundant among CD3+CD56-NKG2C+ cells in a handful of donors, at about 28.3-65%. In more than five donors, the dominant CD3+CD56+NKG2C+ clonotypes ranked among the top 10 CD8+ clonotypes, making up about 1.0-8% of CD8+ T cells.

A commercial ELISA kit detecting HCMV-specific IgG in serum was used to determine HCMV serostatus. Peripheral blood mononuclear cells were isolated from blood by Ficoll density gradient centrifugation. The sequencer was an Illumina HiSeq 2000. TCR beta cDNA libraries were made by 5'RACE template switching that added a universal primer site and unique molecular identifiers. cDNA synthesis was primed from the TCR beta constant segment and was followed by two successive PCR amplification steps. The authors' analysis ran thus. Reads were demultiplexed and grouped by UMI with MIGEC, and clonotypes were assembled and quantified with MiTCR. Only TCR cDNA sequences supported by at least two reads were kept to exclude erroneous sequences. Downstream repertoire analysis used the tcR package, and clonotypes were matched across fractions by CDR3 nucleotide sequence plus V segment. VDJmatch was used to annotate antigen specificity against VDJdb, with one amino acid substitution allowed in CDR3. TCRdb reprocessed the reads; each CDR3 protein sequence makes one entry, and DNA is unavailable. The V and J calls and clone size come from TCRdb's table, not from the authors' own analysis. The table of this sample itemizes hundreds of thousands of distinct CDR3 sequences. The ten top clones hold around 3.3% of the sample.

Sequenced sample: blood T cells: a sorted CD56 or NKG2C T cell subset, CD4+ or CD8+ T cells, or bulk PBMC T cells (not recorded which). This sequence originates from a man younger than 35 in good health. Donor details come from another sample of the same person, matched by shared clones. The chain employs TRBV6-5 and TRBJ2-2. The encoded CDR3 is CASSSYAGTGELFF.